These T cell receptor beta chains were read from a single sample in a study of OX40 agonist ivuxolimab in advanced cancers. The data were produced by immunoSEQ multiplex PCR, yet TCRdb's version contains in-frame clones alone and is incomplete. The sample yields over 70,000 clones, approximately 91% seen once. Sequenced here: CD4+ or CD8+ T cells sorted from blood, sampled in a trial of the OX40 agonist ivuxolimab. The receptors here all came from an adult with an advanced solid tumor such as melanoma, head and neck, liver or kidney cancer. Each CDR3 is given with its conserved first and last residue. D genes are given only for firm matches. The listing skips clone size in some rows; elsewhere it reads once, few, many or a size class.

V gene,D gene,clone size,J gene,CDR3 protein,CDR3 DNA
TRBV4-3,TRBD2,-,TRBJ2-7,CASSQQARTSGRAQHEQYF,TGCGCCAGCAGCCAACAGGCCCGGACTAGCGGGAGGGCCCAGCACGAGCAGTACTTC
TRBV14,-,-,TRBJ2-5,CASSTGSVETQYF,TGTGCCAGCAGCACGGGGTCGGTGGAGACCCAGTACTTC
TRBV7-2,-,-,TRBJ2-7,CASSPGRRASYEQYF,TGTGCCAGCAGCCCGGGGCGGCGGGCGAGCTACGAGCAGTACTTC
TRBV14,-,-,TRBJ1-1,CASSQGIGSFANTEAFF,TGTGCCAGCAGCCAAGGAATCGGAAGTTTTGCTAACACTGAAGCTTTCTTT
TRBV27,TRBD2,once,TRBJ2-5,CASGRLAGAVQETQYF,TGTGCCAGCGGACGTCTGGCGGGAGCGGTACAAGAGACCCAGTACTTC
TRBV5-5,TRBD1,once,TRBJ2-7,CASSGGTGNPRGEQYF,TGTGCCAGCAGCGGCGGGACAGGGAATCCCCGAGGCGAGCAGTACTTC
TRBV19,TRBD2,-,TRBJ2-3,CASSIGGRDTDTQYF,TGTGCCAGTAGTATAGGCGGGAGGGACACAGATACGCAGTATTTT
TRBV25-1,TRBD2,-,TRBJ2-5,CASRSIAGGGQETQYF,TGTGCCAGCCGATCCATAGCGGGAGGGGGCCAAGAGACCCAGTACTTC
TRBV5-4,-,-,TRBJ2-7,CASSLAGASTYEQYF,TGTGCCAGCAGCTTGGCCGGGGCGAGTACCTACGAGCAGTACTTC
TRBV19,TRBD2,-,TRBJ2-7,CASSIETSGTYEQYF,TGTGCCAGTAGTATTGAGACTAGCGGTACCTACGAGCAGTACTTC
TRBV19,-,-,TRBJ2-7,CASSIDRRRSYEQYF,TGTGCCAGTAGTATCGACAGGAGGAGATCCTACGAGCAGTACTTC
TRBV6-5,TRBD2,-,TRBJ2-1,CASSYLSLAGNNEQFF,TGTGCCAGCAGTTACCTCTCGCTAGCGGGAAACAATGAGCAGTTCTTC
TRBV18,TRBD2,-,TRBJ2-3,CASSPRTSGLADTQYF,TGTGCCAGCTCACCACGGACTAGCGGCTTAGCAGATACGCAGTATTTT
TRBV28,-,-,TRBJ1-1,CASSSTGMNTEAFF,TGTGCCAGCAGCAGTACAGGAATGAACACTGAAGCTTTCTTT
TRBV5-1,-,-,TRBJ2-4,CASSLDSGENIQYF,TGCGCCAGCAGCTTGGATAGCGGTGAAAACATTCAGTACTTC
TRBV28,TRBD1,-,TRBJ1-2,CASSLWSGGIGYTF,TGTGCCAGCAGTTTATGGTCAGGGGGTATTGGCTACACCTTC
TRBV7-8,TRBD2,-,TRBJ2-7,CASSLGSGGFYEQYF,TGTGCCAGCAGCTTAGGTTCGGGGGGTTTCTACGAGCAGTACTTC
TRBV7-9,TRBD1,-,TRBJ1-1,CASSLRGRAEAFF,TGTGCCAGCAGCTTAAGGGGGCGGGCTGAAGCTTTCTTT
TRBV7-2,TRBD2,-,TRBJ2-7,CASSPGTSRTYEQYF,TGTGCCAGCAGCCCCGGGACTAGTCGCACGTACGAGCAGTACTTC
TRBV5-1,-,-,TRBJ2-1,CASSWGLPIYNEQFF,TGCGCCAGCAGCTGGGGACTCCCCATCTACAATGAGCAGTTCTTC
TRBV19,-,-,TRBJ1-4,CASTRGGGFATNEKLFF,TGTGCCAGTACAAGAGGGGGAGGGTTCGCAACTAATGAAAAACTGTTTTTT
TRBV4-1,TRBD1,-,TRBJ1-2,CASSQRQGNGYTF,TGCGCCAGCAGCCAGAGACAGGGAAATGGCTACACCTTC
TRBV6-5,-,-,TRBJ2-7,CASNSGGGLTYEQYF,TGTGCCAGCAACTCAGGGGGGGGGCTGACCTACGAGCAGTACTTC
TRBV5-6,TRBD2,-,TRBJ2-7,CASSLDGLAAFYEQYF,TGTGCCAGCAGCTTAGATGGACTAGCGGCCTTCTACGAGCAGTACTTC
TRBV9,-,-,TRBJ2-7,CASSVGGSDYEQYF,TGTGCCAGCAGCGTAGGGGGGAGTGACTACGAGCAGTACTTC
TRBV7-2,-,-,TRBJ2-1,CASSLVEYEQFF,TGTGCCAGCAGCTTAGTGGAGTATGAGCAGTTCTTC
TRBV9,-,few,TRBJ2-2,CASSAKNRDTGELFF,TGTGCCAGCAGCGCGAAGAATCGTGACACCGGGGAGCTGTTTTTT
TRBV6-5,-,once,TRBJ1-1,CASSYSQGITEAFF,TGTGCCAGCAGTTACTCGCAGGGTATCACTGAAGCTTTCTTT
TRBV4-2,-,-,TRBJ2-7,CASSRGVESYEQYF,TGTGCCAGCAGCCGCGGGGTCGAGTCCTACGAGCAGTACTTC
TRBV7-2,-,-,TRBJ1-1,CASSPGMNTEAFF,TGTGCCAGCAGCCCAGGGATGAACACTGAAGCTTTCTTT
TRBV11-2,-,-,TRBJ2-5,CASSPKETQYF,TGTGCCAGCAGCCCTAAAGAGACCCAGTACTTC
TRBV28,-,-,TRBJ2-7,CASSRDPYEQYF,TGTGCCAGCAGTCGGGACCCCTACGAGCAGTACTTC
TRBV5-5,-,-,TRBJ1-5,CASSLFGTSNQPQHF,TGTGCCAGCAGCTTGTTCGGGACAAGCAATCAGCCCCAGCATTTT
TRBV18,-,-,TRBJ2-7,CASSPPVGGSLGRPLSEQYF,TGTGCCAGCTCACCACCGGTCGGCGGCTCCCTAGGCCGTCCCCTTAGCGAGCAGTACTTC
TRBV6-5,-,once,TRBJ2-5,CASSYSGGQETQYF,TGTGCCAGCAGTTACTCCGGCGGCCAAGAGACCCAGTACTTC
TRBV19,TRBD2,-,TRBJ2-5,CASSILAGGSETQYF,TGTGCCAGTAGTATTCTAGCGGGAGGGTCTGAGACCCAGTACTTC
TRBV27,-,few,TRBJ1-1,CASRADRSTEAFF,TGTGCCAGCAGAGCCGACAGGTCCACTGAAGCTTTCTTT
TRBV7-8,TRBD1,-,TRBJ2-2,CASSLFSGQGAPGELFF,TGTGCCAGCAGCTTATTCTCGGGACAGGGGGCGCCCGGGGAGCTGTTTTTT
TRBV4-2,TRBD2,-,TRBJ2-2,CASSQGLAGGRGGTGELFF,TGTGCCAGCAGCCAGGGACTAGCGGGAGGACGAGGAGGCACCGGGGAGCTGTTTTTT
TRBV29-1,TRBD1,-,TRBJ2-7,CSVERTGSYEQYF,TGCAGCGTTGAAAGGACAGGATCCTACGAGCAGTACTTC
TRBV18,TRBD2,-,TRBJ2-7,CASSPGTRGEQYF,TGTGCCAGCTCACCCGGGACTAGAGGCGAGCAGTACTTC
TRBV10-3,TRBD2,-,TRBJ2-3,CAISEPYSGEGPDTQYF,TGTGCCATCAGTGAGCCCTATAGCGGGGAGGGCCCAGATACGCAGTATTTT
TRBV7-9,TRBD2,-,TRBJ2-1,CASITSLAAGVGNEQFF,TGTGCCAGCATCACCTCGTTGGCAGCGGGAGTTGGAAATGAGCAGTTCTTC
TRBV7-8,-,-,TRBJ2-7,CASSPGTEYEQYF,TGTGCCAGCAGTCCCGGGACTGAATACGAGCAGTACTTC
TRBV19,-,-,TRBJ2-6,CASSTGHLSGANVLTF,TGTGCCAGTAGTACCGGACACCTTTCTGGGGCCAACGTCCTGACTTTC
TRBV7-3,TRBD1,-,TRBJ2-7,CASATTGGSYEQYF,TGTGCCAGTGCCACCACAGGGGGGTCCTACGAGCAGTACTTC
TRBV28,TRBD1,-,TRBJ2-7,CASSSGTGAVYEQYF,TGTGCCAGCAGTTCCGGGACAGGGGCTGTCTACGAGCAGTACTTC
TRBV6-6,TRBD2,-,TRBJ2-1,CASSYGTSGSIEQFF,TGTGCCAGCAGTTACGGGACTAGCGGGAGCATTGAGCAGTTCTTC
TRBV7-2,-,-,TRBJ2-7,CASSLAALTYEQYF,TGTGCCAGCAGCTTAGCGGCCCTGACCTACGAGCAGTACTTC
TRBV5-8,-,-,TRBJ2-4,CASSLGSTAKNIQYF,TGTGCCAGCAGCCTCGGGAGTACGGCCAAAAACATTCAGTACTTC
TRBV30,TRBD1,-,TRBJ1-1,CASKGDRAITEAFF,TGTGCCAGCAAGGGCGACAGGGCGATCACTGAAGCTTTCTTT
TRBV4-3,TRBD2,-,TRBJ2-1,CASSQDPRLAGVEQFF,TGCGCCAGCAGCCAAGATCCCAGGCTAGCGGGAGTTGAGCAGTTCTTC
TRBV4-2,-,-,TRBJ1-1,CASSQEMRGAWTEAFF,TGTGCCAGCAGCCAAGAGATGAGGGGGGCTTGGACTGAAGCTTTCTTT